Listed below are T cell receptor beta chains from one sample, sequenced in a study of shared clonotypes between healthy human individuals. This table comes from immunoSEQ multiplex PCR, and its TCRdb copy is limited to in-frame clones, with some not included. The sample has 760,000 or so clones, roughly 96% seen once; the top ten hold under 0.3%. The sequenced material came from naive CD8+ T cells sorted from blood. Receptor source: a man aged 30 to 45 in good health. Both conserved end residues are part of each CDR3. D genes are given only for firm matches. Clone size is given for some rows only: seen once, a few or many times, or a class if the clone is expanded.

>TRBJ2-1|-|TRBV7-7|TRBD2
TGTGCCAGCAGCCGGACTAGCGACTACAATGAGCAGTTCTTC
CASSRTSDYNEQFF
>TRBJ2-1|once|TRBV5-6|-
TGTGCCAGCAGAAGTACAGGGACACTCTACAATGAGCAGTTCTTC
CASRSTGTLYNEQFF
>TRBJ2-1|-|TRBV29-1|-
TGCAGCGTTGGCCTAACACAGGGCCCTGAGCAGTTCTTC
CSVGLTQGPEQFF
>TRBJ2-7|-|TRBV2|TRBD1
TGTGCCAGCAGTGAAGCAGGACAGGGGGCTTACGAGCAGTACTTC
CASSEAGQGAYEQYF
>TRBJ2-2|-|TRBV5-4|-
TGTGCCAGCAGGGCGGCTCACGGAGAACGGAACACCGGGGAGCTGTTTTTT
CASRAAHGERNTGELFF
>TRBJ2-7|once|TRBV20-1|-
TGCAGTGCTAGGCGCAGCGAGCAGTACTTC
CSARRSEQYF
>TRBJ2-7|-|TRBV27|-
TGTGCCAGCAGTTTGAAAAGGGACGCCACCTACGAGCAGTACTTC
CASSLKRDATYEQYF
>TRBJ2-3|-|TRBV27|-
TGTGCCAGCAGTTTAGGAGCGCGCCGCGTTGCGCAGTATTTT
CASSLGARRVAQYF
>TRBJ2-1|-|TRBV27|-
TGTGCCAGCAGTTTTCGGGGTAGGGGTGAGCAGTTCTTC
CASSFRGRGEQFF
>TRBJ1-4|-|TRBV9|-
TGTGCCAGCAGCGACGCAGGGAGGAAACTGTTTTTT
CASSDAGRKLFF